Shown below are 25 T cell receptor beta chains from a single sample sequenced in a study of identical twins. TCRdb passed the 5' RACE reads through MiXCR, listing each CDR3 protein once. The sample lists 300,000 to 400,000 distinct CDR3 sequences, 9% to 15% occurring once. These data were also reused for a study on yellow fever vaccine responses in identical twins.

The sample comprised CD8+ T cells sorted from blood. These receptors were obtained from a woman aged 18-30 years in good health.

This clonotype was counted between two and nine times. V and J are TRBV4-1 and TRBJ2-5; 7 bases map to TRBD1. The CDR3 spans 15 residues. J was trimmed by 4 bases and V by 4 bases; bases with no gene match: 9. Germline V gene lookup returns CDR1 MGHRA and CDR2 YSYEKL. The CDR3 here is CASSPRGQTVETQYF. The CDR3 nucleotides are TGCGCCAGCAGCCCAAGGGGACAGACGGTAGAGACCCAGTACTTC.

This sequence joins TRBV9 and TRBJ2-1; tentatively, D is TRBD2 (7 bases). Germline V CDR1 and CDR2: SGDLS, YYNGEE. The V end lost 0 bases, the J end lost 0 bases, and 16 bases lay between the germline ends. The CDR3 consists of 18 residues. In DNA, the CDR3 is TGTGCCAGCAGCGTAGAGTCGGGGGGCACCTACTCCTACAATGAGCAGTTCTTC. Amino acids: CASSVESGGTYSYNEQFF. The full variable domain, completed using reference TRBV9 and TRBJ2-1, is DSGVTQTPKHLITATGQRVTLRCSPRSGDLSVYWYQQSLDQGLQFLIQYYNGEERAKGNILERFSAQQFPDLHSELNLSSLELGDSALYFCASSVESGGTYSYNEQFFGPGTRLTVL.

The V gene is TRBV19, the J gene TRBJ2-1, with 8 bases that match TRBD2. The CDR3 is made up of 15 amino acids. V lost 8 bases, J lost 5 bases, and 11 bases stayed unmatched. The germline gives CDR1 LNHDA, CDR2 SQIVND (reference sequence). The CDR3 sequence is CASSWTSRGDNEQFF. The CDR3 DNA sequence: TGTGCCAGTTCGTGGACTAGCAGGGGCGACAATGAGCAGTTCTTC.

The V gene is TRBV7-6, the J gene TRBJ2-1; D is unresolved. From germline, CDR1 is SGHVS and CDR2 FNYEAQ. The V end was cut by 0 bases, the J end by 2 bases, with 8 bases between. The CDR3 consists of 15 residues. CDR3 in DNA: TGTGCCAGCAGCTTAGCTGGACCTGCCTACAATGAGCAGTTCTTC. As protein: CASSLAGPAYNEQFF.

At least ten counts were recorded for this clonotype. Here the CDR3 reads CASSNQETQYF. In nucleotides, the CDR3 is TGTGCCAGCAGTAACCAAGAGACCCAGTACTTC. This rearrangement joins TRBV25-1 to TRBJ2-5; D not resolved. From germline, CDR1 is MGHDK and CDR2 SYGVNS. V lost 5 bases, J lost 0 bases, and 1 base lay in between. The CDR3 length is 11 residues.

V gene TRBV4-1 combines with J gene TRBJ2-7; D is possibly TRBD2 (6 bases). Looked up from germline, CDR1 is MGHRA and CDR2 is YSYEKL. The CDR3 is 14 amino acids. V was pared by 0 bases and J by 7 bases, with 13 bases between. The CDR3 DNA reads TGCGCCAGCAGCCAAGATAGACGGGGGTGGGAGCAGTACTTC. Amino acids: CASSQDRRGWEQYF.

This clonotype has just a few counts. The CDR3 DNA reads as TGTGCCAGCAGTAAGGGACAGGGCATCTACGAGCAGTACTTC. Translating gives CASSKGQGIYEQYF. The V gene is TRBV6-1, the J gene TRBJ2-7; 9 bases map to TRBD1. The germline V gene encodes CDR1 MNHNS and CDR2 SASEGT. CDR3 length: 14 residues. Trimming took 5 bases from V and 3 from J; bases not matched to a gene: 5.

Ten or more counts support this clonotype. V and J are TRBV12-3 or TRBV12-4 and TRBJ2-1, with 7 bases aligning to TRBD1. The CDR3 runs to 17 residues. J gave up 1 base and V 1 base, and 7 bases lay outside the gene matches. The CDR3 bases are TGTGCCAGCAGTTTAGTCCAGGGGGATTCGTCCTACAATGAGCAGTTCTTC. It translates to CASSLVQGDSSYNEQFF.

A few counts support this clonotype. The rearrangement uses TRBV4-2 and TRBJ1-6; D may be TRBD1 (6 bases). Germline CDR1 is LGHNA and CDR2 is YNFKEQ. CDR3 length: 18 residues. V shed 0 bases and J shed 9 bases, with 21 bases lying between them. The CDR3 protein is CASSQDRSGGQSGSPLHF. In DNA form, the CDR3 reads TGTGCCAGCAGCCAAGATCGGAGTGGGGGCCAGTCAGGTTCACCCCTCCACTTT.

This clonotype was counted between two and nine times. In DNA, the CDR3 is TGTGCCAGCAGCGTAGATTGGGGGAATGGGGAGACCCAGTACTTC. Protein product: CASSVDWGNGETQYF. V and J are TRBV9 and TRBJ2-5; D assignment may be TRBD1 or TRBD2 (5 bases each). The germline CDR1 and CDR2 sequences are SGDLS and YYNGEE. This CDR3 is 15 amino acids long. Deletions cut 0 bases from V and 5 bases from J, with 14 bases between.

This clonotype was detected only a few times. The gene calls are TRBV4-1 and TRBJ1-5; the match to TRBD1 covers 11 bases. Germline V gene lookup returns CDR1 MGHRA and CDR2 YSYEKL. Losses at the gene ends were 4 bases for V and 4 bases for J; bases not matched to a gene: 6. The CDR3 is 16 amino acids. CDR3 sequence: CASSLWTGGENQPQHF. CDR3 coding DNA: TGCGCCAGCAGCCTTTGGACAGGGGGCGAGAATCAGCCCCAGCATTTT.

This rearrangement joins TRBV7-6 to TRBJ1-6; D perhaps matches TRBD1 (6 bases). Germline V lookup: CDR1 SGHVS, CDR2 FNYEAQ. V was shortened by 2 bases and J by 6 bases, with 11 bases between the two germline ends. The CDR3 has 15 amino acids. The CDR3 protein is CASSLSGGANSPLHF. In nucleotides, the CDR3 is TGTGCCAGCAGCTTATCGGGGGGGGCTAATTCACCCCTCCACTTT.

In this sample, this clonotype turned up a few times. The CDR3 is CSVEDLRAGEPGANVLTF. CDR3 nucleotide sequence: TGCAGCGTTGAAGATCTCAGGGCAGGGGAACCTGGGGCCAACGTCCTGACTTTC. The rearrangement links TRBV29-1 to TRBJ2-6; tentative D call: TRBD1 (6 bases). The CDR3 is 18 residues long. Trimming cost V 0 bases and J 2 bases, with 17 bases left between them. Germline CDR1 reads SQVTM; CDR2 reads ANQGSEA.

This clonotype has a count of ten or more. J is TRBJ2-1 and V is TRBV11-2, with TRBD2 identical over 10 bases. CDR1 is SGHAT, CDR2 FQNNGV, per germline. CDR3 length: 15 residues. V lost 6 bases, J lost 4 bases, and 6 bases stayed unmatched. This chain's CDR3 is CASSQLAGTYNEQFF. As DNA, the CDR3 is TGTGCCAGCAGTCAACTAGCGGGGACGTACAATGAGCAGTTCTTC.

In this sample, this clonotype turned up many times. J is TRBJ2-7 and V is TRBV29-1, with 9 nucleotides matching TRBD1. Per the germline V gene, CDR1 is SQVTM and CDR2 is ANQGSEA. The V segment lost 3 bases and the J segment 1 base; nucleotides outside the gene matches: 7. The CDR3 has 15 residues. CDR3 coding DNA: TGCAGCGTTGAGCGAAACAGGGGGCAGTCCTACGAGCAGTACTTC. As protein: CSVERNRGQSYEQYF.

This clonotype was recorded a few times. Here the CDR3 reads CASSYSTSADTQYF. The CDR3 nucleotides are TGTGCCAGCAGTTACTCAACTAGCGCAGATACGCAGTATTTT. The chain couples TRBV6-2 or TRBV6-3 to TRBJ2-3; 7 nucleotides align to TRBD2. Per germline, CDR1 MNHEY and CDR2 SVGEGT. The CDR3 sequence is 14 residues long. Losses at the gene ends were 0 bases for V and 4 bases for J; bases not matched to a gene: 1.

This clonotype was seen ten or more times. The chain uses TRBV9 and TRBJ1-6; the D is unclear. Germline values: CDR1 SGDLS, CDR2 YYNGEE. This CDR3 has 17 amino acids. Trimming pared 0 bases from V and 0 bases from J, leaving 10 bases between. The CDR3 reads CASSVAPASSYNSPLHF. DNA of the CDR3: TGTGCCAGCAGCGTAGCCCCCGCGAGCTCCTATAATTCACCCCTCCACTTT.

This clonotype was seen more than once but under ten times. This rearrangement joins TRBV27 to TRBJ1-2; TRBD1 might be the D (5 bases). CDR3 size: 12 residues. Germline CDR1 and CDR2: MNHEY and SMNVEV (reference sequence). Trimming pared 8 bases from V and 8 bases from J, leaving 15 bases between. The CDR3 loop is CASGGGARGYTF. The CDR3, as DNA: TGTGCCAGCGGGGGAGGGGCTCGGGGCTACACCTTC.

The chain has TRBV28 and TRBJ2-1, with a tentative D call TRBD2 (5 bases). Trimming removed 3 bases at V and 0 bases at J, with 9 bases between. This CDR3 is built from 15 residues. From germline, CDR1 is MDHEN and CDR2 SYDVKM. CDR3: CASSFHSGSYNEQFF. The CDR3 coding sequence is TGTGCCAGCAGTTTCCACAGCGGCTCCTACAATGAGCAGTTCTTC.

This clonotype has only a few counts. CDR3 loop: CASSYAGSSYNEQFF. In nucleotides, the CDR3 is TGTGCCAGCAGTTACGCGGGGAGCTCCTACAATGAGCAGTTCTTC. The chain has TRBV6-5 and TRBJ2-1; D may be TRBD2 (6 bases). CDR1 MNHEY and CDR2 SVGAGI come from the germline V gene. The ends were cut back, 2 bases at V and 0 bases at J, with 8 bases in the middle. The CDR3 spans 15 residues.

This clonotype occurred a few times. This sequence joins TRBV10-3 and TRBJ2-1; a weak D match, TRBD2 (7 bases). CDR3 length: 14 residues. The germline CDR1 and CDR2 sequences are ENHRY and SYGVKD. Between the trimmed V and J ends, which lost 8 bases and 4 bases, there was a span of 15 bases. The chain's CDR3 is CAIVPAGTYNEQFF. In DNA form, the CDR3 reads TGTGCCATCGTCCCAGCGGGGACATACAATGAGCAGTTCTTC.

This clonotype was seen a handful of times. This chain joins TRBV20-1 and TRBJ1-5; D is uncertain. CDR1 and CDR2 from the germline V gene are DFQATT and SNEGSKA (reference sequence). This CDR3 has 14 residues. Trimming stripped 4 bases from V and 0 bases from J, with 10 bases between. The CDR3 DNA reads TGCAGTGCTACCTTAGATTATAGCAATCAGCCCCAGCATTTT. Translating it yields CSATLDYSNQPQHF.

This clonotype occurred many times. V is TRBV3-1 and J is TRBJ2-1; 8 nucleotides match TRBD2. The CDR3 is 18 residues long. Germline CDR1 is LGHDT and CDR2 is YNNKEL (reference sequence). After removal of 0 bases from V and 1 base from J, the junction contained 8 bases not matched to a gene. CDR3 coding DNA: TGTGCCAGCAGCCAAGACTCCCGGGGCGGGAGGTCCTACAATGAGCAGTTCTTC. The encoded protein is CASSQDSRGGRSYNEQFF.

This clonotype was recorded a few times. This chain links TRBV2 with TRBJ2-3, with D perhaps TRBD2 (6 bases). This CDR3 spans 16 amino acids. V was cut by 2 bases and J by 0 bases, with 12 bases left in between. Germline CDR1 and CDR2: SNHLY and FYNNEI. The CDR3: CASSEFAGSSTDTQYF. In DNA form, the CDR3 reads TGTGCCAGCAGTGAATTTGCGGGGTCTAGCACAGATACGCAGTATTTT.

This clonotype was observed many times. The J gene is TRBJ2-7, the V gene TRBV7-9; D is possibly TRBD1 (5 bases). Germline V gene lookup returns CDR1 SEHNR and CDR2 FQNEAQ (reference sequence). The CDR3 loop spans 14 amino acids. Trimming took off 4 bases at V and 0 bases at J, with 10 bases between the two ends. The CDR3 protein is CASSSQGNSYEQYF. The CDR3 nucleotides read TGTGCCAGCAGCTCCCAGGGAAACTCCTACGAGCAGTACTTC.